Following are 30 T cell receptor beta chains from one sample sequenced in a study of patients and donors after allogeneic stem cell transplantation. Each CDR3 protein gets one entry after TCRdb re-called the RT-PCR reads with MiXCR. Among hundreds of thousands of distinct CDR3 sequences listed, 38% were seen once. Sequencing input: blood, either unsorted or a sorted T cell fraction (not recorded which). These receptors all come from a human donor who was either an allogeneic HSCT recipient or a stem cell or donor lymphocyte infusion donor (not recorded which). It is not recorded whose cells these are; they may come from a transplant donor.

The CDR3, as DNA: TGTGCCAGCAGTTTAAAGCAGCGGGCCAGCACGAACACCGGGGAGCTGTTTTTT. It is translated as CASSLKQRASTNTGELFF. V and J are TRBV27 and TRBJ2-2, with a possible D match to TRBD2 (6 bases). The germline V gene encodes CDR1 MNHEY and CDR2 SMNVEV (reference sequence). This CDR3 has 18 residues. Deletions cut 2 bases from V and 0 bases from J, with 16 bases between.

The chain combines TRBV10-3 with TRBJ2-1, with TRBD2 matching 7 bases. Looked up from germline, CDR1 is ENHRY and CDR2 is SYGVKD. The CDR3 spans 14 residues. V was clipped by 2 bases and J by 3 bases; unmatched bases: 1. The CDR3: CAISERGDYNEQFF. The CDR3, as DNA: TGTGCCATCAGTGAGCGGGGGGACTACAATGAGCAGTTCTTC.

The chain joins TRBV10-3 to TRBJ2-7; TRBD2 is a possible D gene (5 bases). The CDR3 extends over 15 amino acids. Per germline, CDR1 ENHRY and CDR2 SYGVKD. The V and J ends lost 0 bases and 5 bases respectively, with 14 bases between them. The CDR3 nucleotides read TGTGCCATCAGTGAGTCCGGGAACCCCCTGAACGAGCAGTACTTC. This encodes CAISESGNPLNEQYF.

The chain has TRBV29-1 and TRBJ2-7; 8 bases map to TRBD2. This CDR3 spans 13 amino acids. J lost 0 bases, V lost 4 bases, and 2 bases had no gene match. The V gene's germline CDR1 is SQVTM and CDR2 ANQGSEA. The CDR3 loop is CSVVGGASYEQYF. DNA for the CDR3: TGCAGCGTTGTCGGGGGGGCCTCCTACGAGCAGTACTTC.

Of note for this clonotype: A single base separates this from a much larger clone, so it may be a read error. The CDR3 end shows no conserved phenylalanine or tryptophan, and so a read error is likely. This chain connects TRBV6-6 to TRBJ1-5; 8 positions match TRBD1. The CDR3 runs to 14 residues. Germline V gene data show CDR1 as MNHNY and CDR2 as SVGAGI (reference sequence). With V trimmed by 4 bases and J by 7 bases, 6 bases remained unmatched. The CDR3 DNA is TGTGCCAGCAGTTTCGGACAGGGTGGCCAGCCCCAGCATTCT. Protein product: CASSFGQGGQPQHS.

The chain links TRBV5-7 to TRBJ2-1; TRBD2 matches 7 bases. TRBV5-7 is an open reading frame, and its role is uncertain. The V segment lost 4 bases and the J segment 3 bases; nucleotides outside the gene matches: 4. CDR3 length: 14 amino acids. DNA for the CDR3: TGTGCCAGCAGCCGGTCTAGCGGCTACAATGAGCAGTTCTTC. This sequence encodes CASSRSSGYNEQFF.

The V gene is TRBV10-3, the J gene TRBJ1-6, with TRBD1 matching over 8 bases. With V trimmed by 5 bases and J by 10 bases, 7 bases remained unmatched. The germline gives CDR1 ENHRY, CDR2 SYGVKD. The CDR3 is 14 residues long. Written as DNA, the CDR3 is TGTGCCATCAGTCTACAGGGGGTGGGATCACCCCTCCACTTT. It yields the protein CAISLQGVGSPLHF.

This chain links TRBV29-1 with TRBJ1-1; no clear D gene. The CDR3 has 11 amino acids. Trimming stripped 6 bases from V and 8 bases from J, with 13 bases between. The germline CDR1 and CDR2 sequences are SQVTM and ANQGSEA. The CDR3 sequence: CSVGRRGEAFF. CDR3 in DNA: TGCAGCGTCGGGAGGCGGGGAGAAGCTTTCTTT. The full variable domain, rest sourced from reference TRBV29-1 and TRBJ1-1, is SAVISQKPSRDICQRGTSLTIQCQVDSQVTMMFWYRQQPGQSLTLIATANQGSEATYESGFVIDKFPISRPNLTFSTLTVSNMSPEDSSIYLCSVGRRGEAFFGQGTRLTVV.

The V gene is TRBV20-1, the J gene TRBJ1-3; D gene unclear. CDR3 length equals 13 residues. In germline, CDR1 is DFQATT, CDR2 SNEGSKA (reference sequence). V lost 4 bases and J 1 base, leaving 8 bases between the germline ends. CDR3 protein: CSAMKGSGNTIYF. The DNA for the CDR3 is TGCAGTGCTATGAAGGGATCTGGAAACACCATATATTTT.

As DNA, the CDR3 is TGCAGTGCTAGAGATTTCGCCGTCCTCTCCTACGAGCAGTACTTC. This sequence encodes CSARDFAVLSYEQYF. This chain connects TRBV20-1 to TRBJ2-7, with D uncertain. Germline V gives CDR1 DFQATT, CDR2 SNEGSKA (reference sequence). V was pared by 0 bases and J by 0 bases, with 12 bases between. CDR3 length equals 15 residues.

The V call is TRBV9, the J call TRBJ1-2; 10 bases line up with TRBD1. V lost 3 bases and J lost 5; bases outside the gene matches: 7. This CDR3 comprises 15 residues. The germline V gene encodes CDR1 SGDLS and CDR2 YYNGEE. CDR3 residues: CASSAGTGVQYGYTF. The CDR3, as DNA: TGTGCCAGCAGCGCCGGGACAGGGGTTCAGTATGGCTACACCTTC.

The V and J genes are TRBV7-6 and TRBJ2-3; 8 bases agree with TRBD1. The germline CDR1 and CDR2 sequences are SGHVS and FNYEAQ. V trimming: 2 bases; J trimming: 3 bases; junction bases outside the gene matches: 10. The CDR3 is 17 residues long. The DNA for the CDR3 is TGTGCCAGCAGCTTATTTAGGCAGGGGGCGCCAACAGATACGCAGTATTTT. This translates into CASSLFRQGAPTDTQYF.

There are a few counts of this clonotype. The V gene is TRBV24-1, the J gene TRBJ2-7; 7 bases are shared with TRBD1. The CDR3 sequence is 12 residues long. The trim removed 3 bases at V and 7 bases at J, leaving 2 bases unmatched. Germline loops: CDR1 KGHDR, CDR2 SFDVKD. This chain's CDR3 is CATSDPGQEQYF. CDR3 in DNA: TGTGCCACCAGTGATCCGGGACAGGAGCAGTACTTC.

The V gene is TRBV5-5, the J gene TRBJ2-3; D may be TRBD1 or TRBD2 (5 bases each). The ends were cut back, 4 bases at V and 0 bases at J, with 15 bases in the middle. Germline V lookup: CDR1 SGHKS, CDR2 YYEKEE (reference sequence). The CDR3 extends over 16 amino acids. As DNA, the CDR3 is TGTGCCAGCAGCCGCACCGGGACGGCGAGCACAGATACGCAGTATTTT. This gives the protein CASSRTGTASTDTQYF.

This rearrangement joins TRBV12-3 or TRBV12-4 to TRBJ1-1, with a weak D call TRBD1 (5 bases). The CDR3 has 15 amino acids. Trimming took 6 bases from V and 1 from J, leaving 15 bases between them. CDR3 nucleotide sequence: TGTGCCAGCAGCCCCCGGCAGGGCGGGAACACTGAAGCTTTCTTT. This translates into CASSPRQGGNTEAFF.

This clonotype was observed a handful of times. The chain employs TRBV27 and TRBJ2-3; D possibly uses TRBD1 or TRBD2 (5 bases each). The V end was cut by 7 bases, the J end by 7 bases, with 18 bases between. The germline V gene has CDR1 MNHEY and CDR2 SMNVEV (reference sequence). The CDR3 extends over 14 amino acids. In DNA, the CDR3 is TGTGCCAGCAAATCCCAGGGAGCCTCGTATACGCAGTATTTT. This gives the protein CASKSQGASYTQYF.

In this sample, this clonotype turned up a few times. The chain links TRBV20-1 to TRBJ1-3; no clear D. CDR1 is DFQATT and CDR2 is SNEGSKA in the germline V gene (reference sequence). The CDR3 totals 11 residues. Between the trimmed V and J ends, which lost 5 bases and 4 bases, there was a span of 6 bases. The CDR3 reads CSARVGNTIYF. CDR3 sequence (DNA): TGCAGTGCTCGGGTGGGAAACACCATATATTTT.

This clonotype showed up many times. V is TRBV7-9 and J is TRBJ2-5; D ambiguous. The CDR3 totals 15 residues. V dropped 2 bases and J dropped 3 bases, with 13 bases sitting between them. Germline CDR1 is SEHNR and CDR2 is FQNEAQ (reference sequence). The CDR3 sequence is CASSLTSVNEETQYF. CDR3 sequence (DNA): TGTGCCAGCAGCTTAACCTCAGTCAACGAAGAGACCCAGTACTTC. The variable domain in full, completed from reference TRBV7-9 and TRBJ2-5, reads DTGVSQNPRHKITKRGQNVTFRCDPISEHNRLYWYRQTLGQGPEFLTYFQNEAQLEKSRLLSDRFSAERPKGSFSTLEIQRTEQGDSAMYLCASSLTSVNEETQYFGPGTRLLVL.

The CDR3 loop reads CASSLPGRYTGELFF. For the CDR3, the DNA is TGTGCCAGCAGCTTACCGGGGAGGTACACCGGGGAGCTGTTTTTT. This chain links TRBV11-1 with TRBJ2-2; a possible D gene is TRBD2 (6 bases). In germline, CDR1 is SGHAT, CDR2 FQDESV (reference sequence). The germline V and J ends were trimmed by 2 bases and 3 bases, with 10 bases remaining between them. The CDR3 has 15 amino acids.

The gene calls are TRBV3-1 and TRBJ2-5, with D unresolved. Trimming left V 3 bases short and J 1 base short, with 18 bases between. Germline CDR1 LGHDT, CDR2 YNNKEL (reference sequence). The CDR3 loop spans 17 amino acids. The CDR3 coding sequence is TGTGCCAGCAGCCAGGGCCAGTATGGGCCCTTCCAAGAGACCCAGTACTTC. It yields the protein CASSQGQYGPFQETQYF.

The V call is TRBV15, the J call TRBJ2-7, with TRBD2 matching over 7 bases. Trimming at V came to 1 base and at J to 4 bases, leaving 7 bases not matched to a gene. This CDR3 is built from 15 residues. In germline, CDR1 is LNHNV, CDR2 YYDKDF (reference sequence). The chain's CDR3 is CATSRGKAGRYEQYF. The CDR3 bases are TGTGCCACCAGCAGAGGAAAAGCGGGGCGGTACGAGCAGTACTTC.

The chain recombines TRBV5-6 with TRBJ2-5, with D unclear. Deletions cut 0 bases from V and 1 base from J, with 7 bases between. Germline CDR1 is SGHDT and CDR2 is YYEEEE. The CDR3 totals 14 residues. CDR3 sequence (DNA): TGTGCCAGCAGCTTGGTAGATTTCCAAGAGACCCAGTACTTC. Residues: CASSLVDFQETQYF.

The J gene is TRBJ1-1, the V gene TRBV30, with D unclear. Germline V gene data show CDR1 as GTSNPN and CDR2 as SVGIG (reference sequence). Trimming pared 0 bases from V and 5 bases from J, leaving 13 bases between. The CDR3 extends over 14 amino acids. CDR3 nucleotide sequence: TGTGCCTGGAGTGTACGGCTCCACGGGACTGAAGCTTTCTTT. This sequence encodes CAWSVRLHGTEAFF. The full variable domain, in which reference TRBV30 and TRBJ1-1 provide the parts outside the CDR3, is SQTIHQWPATLVQPVGSPLSLECTVEGTSNPNLYWYRQAAGRGLQLLFYSVGIGQISSEVPQNLSASRPQDRQFILSSKKLLLSDSGFYLCAWSVRLHGTEAFFGQGTRLTVV.

This sequence joins TRBV5-5 and TRBJ1-1; D call uncertain. V lost 0 bases and J 6 bases, leaving 12 bases between the germline ends. CDR3 size: 14 residues. Per the germline V gene, CDR1 is SGHKS and CDR2 is YYEKEE (reference sequence). DNA for the CDR3: TGTGCCAGCAGCTTGGATCTGGGGTTTGCTGAAGCTTTCTTT. The encoded protein is CASSLDLGFAEAFF.

V gene TRBV2 combines with J gene TRBJ2-7; no clear D. Germline V gene lookup returns CDR1 SNHLY and CDR2 FYNNEI. The V gene lost 4 bases and the J gene lost 4 bases, with 11 bases spanning the gap. The CDR3 is 13 residues long. CDR3 in amino acids: CASSVSTGYEQYF. The CDR3 DNA reads TGTGCCAGCAGTGTTTCAACCGGATACGAGCAGTACTTC.

This clonotype turned up a few times. The chain combines TRBV7-9 with TRBJ2-3; D remains ambiguous. Trimming took 1 base from V and 2 from J, leaving 4 bases between them. Per the germline V gene, CDR1 is SEHNR and CDR2 is FQNEAQ (reference sequence). The CDR3 has 13 amino acids. The CDR3 here is CASSLDPTDTQYF. The CDR3 DNA sequence: TGTGCCAGCAGCTTAGACCCCACAGATACGCAGTATTTT.

This clonotype occurred a few times. The V and J genes are TRBV7-2 and TRBJ1-2, with 10 nucleotides matching TRBD1. Germline CDR1 SGHTA, CDR2 FQGNSA. This CDR3 has 18 residues. V shed 3 bases and J 4 bases; nucleotides not matched to a gene: 14. The CDR3 is CASSFVNVGQGGSYGYTF. The CDR3 DNA reads TGTGCCAGCAGCTTCGTCAATGTAGGACAGGGGGGTTCCTATGGCTACACCTTC.

The chain links TRBV5-1 to TRBJ2-3, with no clear D. This CDR3 contains 13 residues. V was clipped by 0 bases and J by 3 bases, with 5 bases between them. Germline CDR1 is SGHRS and CDR2 is YFSETQ. CDR3 region: CASSLGATDTQYF. Written as DNA, the CDR3 is TGCGCCAGCAGCTTGGGGGCGACAGATACGCAGTATTTT.

The chain couples TRBV29-1 to TRBJ2-5; D may match TRBD1 or TRBD2 (7 bases each). V shed 4 bases and J shed 5 bases, with 14 bases lying between them. The CDR3 is 13 residues long. The V gene's germline CDR1 is SQVTM and CDR2 ANQGSEA. In DNA, the CDR3 is TGCAGCGTTGTGGGAGGGGGCGAGGAGACCCAGTACTTC. It specifies CSVVGGGEETQYF.

Only a few counts were recorded for this clonotype. The chain joins TRBV5-1 to TRBJ1-4; perhaps TRBD1 as D (5 bases). The CDR3 loop spans 12 amino acids. V lost 6 bases, J lost 5 bases, and 8 bases lay in between. Germline V gives CDR1 SGHRS, CDR2 YFSETQ. In DNA form, the CDR3 reads TGCGCCAGCACAGGGACCAATGAAAAACTGTTTTTT. Its protein is CASTGTNEKLFF.